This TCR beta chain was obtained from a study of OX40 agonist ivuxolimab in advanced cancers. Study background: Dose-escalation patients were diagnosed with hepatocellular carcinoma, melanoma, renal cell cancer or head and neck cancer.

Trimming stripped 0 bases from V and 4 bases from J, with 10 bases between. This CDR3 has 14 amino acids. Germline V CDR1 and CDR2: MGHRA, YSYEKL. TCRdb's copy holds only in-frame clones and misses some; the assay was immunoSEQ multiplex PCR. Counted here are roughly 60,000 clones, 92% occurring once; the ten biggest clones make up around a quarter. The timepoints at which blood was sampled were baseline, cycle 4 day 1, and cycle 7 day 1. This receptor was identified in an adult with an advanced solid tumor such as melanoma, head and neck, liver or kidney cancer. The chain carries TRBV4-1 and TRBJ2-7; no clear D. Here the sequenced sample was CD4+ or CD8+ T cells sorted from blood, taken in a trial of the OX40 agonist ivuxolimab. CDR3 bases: TGCGCCAGCAGCCAAGATTTGATTTCGTACGAGCAGTACTTC. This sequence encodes CASSQDLISYEQYF.